Below, 4 T cell receptor beta chains from the same sample are listed, as sequenced in a study of monozygotic twins with inflammatory bowel disease. TCRdb reprocessed the 5' RACE reads, with one entry per CDR3 protein and no DNA. The sample has about 160,000 distinct CDR3 sequences. Sequencing input: blood. The receptors come from a human donor with ulcerative colitis or Crohn's disease, or a healthy co-twin of an affected twin (not recorded which).

The chain recombines TRBV6-1 with TRBJ2-5; without DNA, the TCRdb call of TRBD2 cannot be checked. Germline CDR1 reads MNHNS; CDR2 reads SASEGT. This CDR3 region has 18 residues. The CDR3 spells CASSPPLAELALQETQYF.

The gene calls are TRBV12-3 or TRBV12-4 and TRBJ1-2; the TCRdb D gene call, TRBD1, has no DNA to confirm it. The CDR3 has 15 amino acids. This chain's CDR3 is CASSPGRLQNYGYTF.

The CDR3 sequence is CASRPGLRYNEQFF. The V and J genes are TRBV6-1 and TRBJ2-1; the TCRdb call, TRBD2, lacks DNA for checking. In germline, CDR1 is MNHNS, CDR2 SASEGT. This CDR3 contains 14 residues.

The V call is TRBV12-5, the J call TRBJ2-1; checking the TCRdb D call of TRBD1 is not possible without DNA. The CDR3 is 15 residues long. Germline CDR1 LGHNT, CDR2 FRNRAP. The CDR3 here is CASGLVIEGDRQFFF.